The 20 T cell receptor beta chains below all came from one sample that was sequenced in a study of blood T cells in healthy people across ages. A J-beta primer mix and a sample-barcoded 5' primer were used in a second PCR of about 6 to 12 cycles. MiXCR, applied by TCRdb to the 5' RACE reads, yields one record per CDR3 protein. The table lists 500,000 to 650,000 distinct CDR3 sequences, around a quarter of them singletons. This sample was shared with a second study, whose subject was T cells of mothers and their children.

The material sequenced was blood. The source of these receptors is a boy aged 2 to 10 in good health.

This chain uses TRBV3-1 with TRBJ2-7; D is ambiguous. Looked up from germline, CDR1 is LGHDT and CDR2 is YNNKEL (reference sequence). The CDR3 is made up of 15 amino acids. V shed 0 bases and J shed 3 bases, with 12 bases lying between them. Here the CDR3 reads CASSQDLASDYEQYF. In nucleotides, the CDR3 is TGTGCCAGCAGCCAAGATTTGGCATCTGACTACGAGCAGTACTTC.

The chain carries TRBV20-1 and TRBJ1-2; 7 bases line up with TRBD1. From germline, CDR1 is DFQATT and CDR2 SNEGSKA (reference sequence). V lost 4 bases, J lost 4 bases, and 6 bases stayed unmatched. The CDR3 length is 13 residues. CDR3 protein: CSATFGQAYGYTF. CDR3 coding DNA: TGCAGTGCTACCTTCGGACAGGCCTATGGCTACACCTTC.

Points on this clonotype: A junction end diverges from the germline sequence, so it may reflect a read error. J is TRBJ2-2 and V is TRBV12-3 or TRBV12-4; no clear D gene. CDR3 length equals 14 residues. The CDR3 region is CASLERIYTRELFF. CDR3 nucleotide sequence: TGTGCCAGCTTAGAAAGGATTTACACCAGGGAGCTGTTTTTT.

This chain links TRBV7-2 with TRBJ2-5, with D perhaps matching TRBD2 (7 bases). This CDR3 is 14 amino acids long. Germline CDR1 is SGHTA and CDR2 is FQGNSA. V was trimmed by 2 bases and J by 4 bases, leaving 11 bases between them. This chain's CDR3 is CASSLQGTIETQYF. The DNA of the CDR3 is TGTGCCAGCAGCTTACAGGGGACTATAGAGACCCAGTACTTC.

This clonotype has a handful of counts. The rearrangement uses TRBV7-2 and TRBJ1-3; 10 bases fit TRBD1. This CDR3 comprises 15 residues. CDR1 is SGHTA, CDR2 FQGNSA, per germline. Trimming took 3 bases from V and 6 from J; bases not matched to a gene: 5. CDR3 bases: TGTGCCAGCAGCTTTTACGGGACAGGGGTAAACACCATATATTTT. As protein: CASSFYGTGVNTIYF.

The sample holds one count of this clonotype. This chain links TRBV20-1 with TRBJ2-1; D may be TRBD1 or TRBD2 (5 bases each). CDR3 length: 14 residues. V was cut by 4 bases and J by 6 bases, with 16 bases left in between. In germline, CDR1 is DFQATT, CDR2 SNEGSKA (reference sequence). The CDR3 here is CSATHGTLGNEQFF. CDR3 coding DNA: TGCAGTGCTACTCACGGGACCCTAGGCAATGAGCAGTTCTTC.

The chain has TRBV11-2 and TRBJ2-7, with D possibly TRBD1 on 5 matching bases. CDR3 length equals 15 residues. V was trimmed by 3 bases and J by 1 base, leaving 13 bases between them. Germline lookup yields CDR1 SGHAT and CDR2 FQNNGV. CDR3 sequence: CASSLPGRQSYEQYF. DNA for the CDR3: TGTGCCAGCAGCTTGCCGGGCCGACAGTCCTACGAGCAGTACTTC.

This rearrangement joins TRBV9 to TRBJ2-5; D ambiguous. Trimming cost V 0 bases and J 7 bases, with 7 bases left between them. Germline V lookup: CDR1 SGDLS, CDR2 YYNGEE. The length of the CDR3 is 12 residues. This CDR3 reads CASSVEEGTQYF. CDR3 nucleotides: TGTGCCAGCAGCGTAGAGGAAGGGACCCAGTACTTC.

The CDR3 loop reads CASSLFLAGEETQYF. CDR3 nucleotide sequence: TGCGCCAGCAGCCTGTTTTTGGCGGGGGAGGAGACCCAGTACTTC. The rearrangement uses TRBV5-1 and TRBJ2-5, with TRBD2 matching 7 bases. V lost 4 bases and J lost 5; bases outside the gene matches: 11. The CDR3 sequence is 15 residues long. CDR1 and CDR2 from the germline V gene are SGHRS and YFSETQ.

V gene TRBV12-3 or TRBV12-4 combines with J gene TRBJ2-7; 8 nucleotides align to TRBD2. The CDR3 loop spans 16 amino acids. The V and J ends lost 3 bases and 0 bases, in that order; junction bases with no gene match: 7. CDR3 amino acids: CASSFATGTSSYEQYF. The CDR3 bases are TGTGCCAGCAGTTTCGCCACAGGGACTAGCTCCTACGAGCAGTACTTC.

This clonotype was observed a few times. The V call is TRBV3-1, the J call TRBJ2-2, with D hard to call. The V end lost 7 bases, the J end lost 3 bases, and 15 bases lay between the germline ends. This CDR3 is 15 amino acids long. Germline lookup yields CDR1 LGHDT and CDR2 YNNKEL (reference sequence). CDR3: CASTRGFPYTGELFF. Written as DNA, the CDR3 is TGTGCCAGCACCCGTGGGTTCCCCTACACCGGGGAGCTGTTTTTT. The whole variable domain, remainder taken from reference TRBV3-1 and TRBJ2-2, is DTAVSQTPKYLVTQMGNDKSIKCEQNLGHDTMYWYKQDSKKFLKIMFSYNNKELIINETVPNRFSPKSPDKAHLNLHINSLELGDSAVYFCASTRGFPYTGELFFGEGSRLTVL.

This clonotype has only a few counts. The gene calls are TRBV12-3 or TRBV12-4 and TRBJ1-2, with TRBD1 matching over 8 bases. This CDR3 has 13 amino acids. Trimming at V came to 7 bases and at J to 3 bases, leaving 4 bases not matched to a gene. The CDR3 region has the DNA TGTGCCAGCACTGAGACAGGGGACTATGGCTACACCTTC. Translation: CASTETGDYGYTF.

This chain links TRBV7-6 with TRBJ2-3; D is ambiguous. Germline V gene data show CDR1 as SGHVS and CDR2 as FNYEAQ. Trimming cost V 4 bases and J 0 bases, with 11 bases left between them. The length of the CDR3 is 15 residues. CDR3 residues: CASSSQDISTDTQYF. The CDR3 DNA sequence: TGTGCCAGCAGCTCCCAAGACATCAGCACAGATACGCAGTATTTT.

This rearrangement joins TRBV15 to TRBJ2-5; 8 bases align to TRBD1. Gene TRBJ2-1 matches the end of the DNA better, so the J call may be wrong. Germline V gene sequence: CDR1 LNHNV, CDR2 YYDKDF (reference sequence). CDR3 length: 15 residues. Here the CDR3 reads CATSSSRQGNNEQFF. The CDR3 nucleotides read TGTGCCACCAGCAGTAGTCGACAGGGGAACAATGAGCAGTTCTTC.

This chain uses TRBV10-3 with TRBJ2-5, with a possible D match to TRBD2 (6 bases). V lost 6 bases, J lost 5 bases, and 16 bases lay in between. The CDR3 length is 14 residues. Germline V gives CDR1 ENHRY, CDR2 SYGVKD. The CDR3 protein is CAISRDSGKETQYF. DNA of the CDR3: TGTGCCATCAGCCGGGACTCGGGGAAGGAGACCCAGTACTTC.

The rearrangement links TRBV29-1 to TRBJ2-4; D remains ambiguous. Germline CDR1 and CDR2: SQVTM and ANQGSEA. The CDR3 runs 13 residues. V lost 2 bases to trimming and J lost 2 bases, with 7 bases between them. The CDR3 reads CSVEYDTKNIQYF. For the CDR3, the DNA is TGCAGCGTTGAATACGACACCAAAAACATTCAGTACTTC.

The chain links TRBV29-1 to TRBJ1-2; 7 bases line up with TRBD1. CDR3 length: 13 residues. Germline lookup yields CDR1 SQVTM and CDR2 ANQGSEA. V gave up 7 bases and J gave up 4 bases; unmatched junction bases: 9. CDR3: CSAAGQDLYGYTF. The DNA of the CDR3 is TGCAGCGCAGCCGGACAGGACCTCTATGGCTACACCTTC.

The CDR3 spells CAISEVSGRSDEQFF. The DNA of the CDR3 is TGTGCCATCAGTGAGGTTAGCGGGAGAAGCGATGAGCAGTTCTTC. The chain links TRBV10-3 to TRBJ2-5, with 9 bases lining up with TRBD2. The last part of the DNA fits TRBJ2-1 better; the J call may be wrong. The CDR3 spans 15 residues. Germline lookup yields CDR1 ENHRY and CDR2 SYGVKD.

Points on this clonotype: One end of the junction fails to match germline, which may point to a read error. The chain uses TRBV10-3 and TRBJ2-7; D is possibly TRBD2 (6 bases). Germline V lookup: CDR1 ENHRY, CDR2 SYGVKD. The CDR3 length is 14 residues. Here the CDR3 reads CAISSGSSDYGQYF. The CDR3 coding sequence is TGTGCCATCAGTTCCGGGAGCTCGGACTACGGGCAGTACTTC.

This clonotype was detected a few times. The genes are TRBV12-3 or TRBV12-4 and TRBJ1-6; 7 bases align to TRBD1. V gave up 6 bases and J gave up 7 bases; unmatched junction bases: 9. There are 15 residues in the CDR3. CDR3 DNA: TGTGCCAGCAGCCCACAGGGGCGAGGCAATTCACCCCTCCACTTT. Its protein product is CASSPQGRGNSPLHF.